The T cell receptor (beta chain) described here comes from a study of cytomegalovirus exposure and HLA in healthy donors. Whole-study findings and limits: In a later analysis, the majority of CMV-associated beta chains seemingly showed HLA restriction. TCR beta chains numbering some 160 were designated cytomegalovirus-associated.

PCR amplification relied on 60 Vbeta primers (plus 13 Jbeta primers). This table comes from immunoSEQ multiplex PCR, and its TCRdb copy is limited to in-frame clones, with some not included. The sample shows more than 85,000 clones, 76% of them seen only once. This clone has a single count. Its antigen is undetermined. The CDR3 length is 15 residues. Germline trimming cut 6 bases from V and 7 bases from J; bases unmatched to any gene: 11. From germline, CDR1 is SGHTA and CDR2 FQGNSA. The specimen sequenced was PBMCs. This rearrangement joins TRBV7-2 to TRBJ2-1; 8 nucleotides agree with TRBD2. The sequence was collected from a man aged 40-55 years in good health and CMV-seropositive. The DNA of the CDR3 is TGTGCCAGCAGTCCTAGCGGGCTTGGGGCAAATGAGCAGTTCTTC. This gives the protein CASSPSGLGANEQFF.